The 21 T cell receptor beta chains given below trace back to one sample, sequenced in a study of blood T cell repertoires in COVID-19. The repertoire was sequenced with immunoSEQ multiplex PCR; TCRdb's copy has only in-frame clones and lacks some. The sample yields under 500,000 clones, roughly nine tenths seen once. Sequencing input: PBMCs or T cells enriched from blood (not recorded which). The receptor source for this set is a man aged 25 to 45 who had recovered from COVID-19.

V gene TRBV7-9 combines with J gene TRBJ1-2; D is uncertain. This CDR3 contains 13 residues. V gave up 1 base and J gave up 4 bases, with 7 bases separating them. CDR1 is SEHNR and CDR2 is FQNEAQ in the germline V gene (reference sequence). CDR3 region: CASSLVGLYGYTF. CDR3 nucleotides: TGTGCCAGCAGCTTAGTCGGTCTCTATGGCTACACCTTC.

V and J are TRBV5-5 and TRBJ2-4; the D gene is possibly TRBD1 (6 bases). From germline, CDR1 is SGHKS and CDR2 YYEKEE (reference sequence). The length of the CDR3 is 17 residues. The V and J ends lost 4 bases and 1 base respectively, with 18 bases between them. CDR3: CASSPRTGNDAKNIQYF. Here the CDR3 DNA reads TGTGCCAGCAGCCCTCGTACAGGGAATGATGCCAAAAACATTCAGTACTTC.

The chain combines TRBV10-1 with TRBJ1-4; 7 bases align to TRBD1. Germline V CDR1 and CDR2: WNHNN, SYGVQD (reference sequence). The CDR3 spans 16 residues. The V segment lost 4 bases and the J segment 7 bases; nucleotides outside the gene matches: 12. CDR3 amino acids: CASSVGTANAGEKLFF. CDR3 nucleotides: TGCGCCAGCAGTGTCGGGACAGCAAATGCGGGTGAAAAACTGTTTTTT.

The rearrangement joins TRBV27 to TRBJ2-7, with D perhaps matching TRBD2 (6 bases). Germline loops: CDR1 MNHEY, CDR2 SMNVEV (reference sequence). The CDR3 length is 13 residues. Trimming took off 10 bases at V and 1 base at J, with 14 bases between the two ends. The CDR3 here is CATTRGTSYEQYF. The CDR3 DNA sequence: TGTGCCACCACGCGGGGAACGTCCTACGAGCAGTACTTC.

This chain connects TRBV7-9 to TRBJ2-3; TRBD2 agrees at 11 bases. In germline, CDR1 is SEHNR, CDR2 FQNEAQ (reference sequence). The CDR3 is made up of 19 amino acids. J was trimmed by 2 bases and V by 3 bases; bases with no gene match: 13. The CDR3, as DNA: TGTGCCAGCAGCTTCCCCCACTGGGGACTAGCGGTCGACACAGATACGCAGTATTTT. Its translation: CASSFPHWGLAVDTDTQYF.

This chain connects TRBV19 to TRBJ2-3; D gene uncertain. CDR1 is LNHDA and CDR2 is SQIVND in the germline V gene (reference sequence). V was clipped by 5 bases and J by 5 bases, with 11 bases between them. CDR3 length: 13 amino acids. CDR3 in amino acids: CASSPVRGDTQYF. As DNA, the CDR3 is TGTGCCAGTAGTCCCGTTAGAGGAGATACGCAGTATTTT.

In its sample, this clone was seen once. This chain connects TRBV24-1 to TRBJ1-2; weak D call: TRBD1 (5 bases). The CDR3 totals 15 residues. Germline assignment: CDR1 KGHDR and CDR2 SFDVKD. Trimming removed 4 bases at V and 4 bases at J, with 15 bases between. CDR3 sequence: CATSESGGRVYGYTF. Written as DNA, the CDR3 is TGTGCCACCAGTGAGTCGGGGGGAAGGGTCTATGGCTACACCTTC.

In this sample, this clone turned up once. The chain joins TRBV18 to TRBJ2-1, with 10 bases matching TRBD2. Germline CDR1 KGHSH, CDR2 LQKENI. This CDR3 spans 15 amino acids. Trimming cost V 3 bases and J 9 bases; bases outside gene matches: 8. The CDR3 here is CASSPGAGGPGEQFF. The DNA for the CDR3 is TGTGCCAGCTCACCGGGAGCGGGAGGGCCTGGTGAGCAGTTCTTC.

This chain joins TRBV9 and TRBJ1-6; D is undetermined. CDR3 length: 15 residues. V was shortened by 4 bases and J by 6 bases, with 14 bases between the two germline ends. Germline assignment: CDR1 SGDLS and CDR2 YYNGEE. CDR3 nucleotides: TGTGCCAGCAGCCCCCTCCGCGGAACTAATTCACCCCTCCACTTT. Residues: CASSPLRGTNSPLHF.

V usage is TRBV28 and J usage is TRBJ2-3; 7 positions match TRBD1. The CDR3 spans 15 residues. Trimming took 5 bases from V and 1 from J; bases not matched to a gene: 6. Germline CDR1 reads MDHEN; CDR2 reads SYDVKM. The CDR3 sequence: CASSPGGIGTDTQYF. CDR3 DNA sequence: TGTGCCAGCAGTCCAGGGGGAATAGGCACAGATACGCAGTATTTT. Together with reference TRBV28 and TRBJ2-3, the CDR3 gives the full variable domain: DVKVTQSSRYLVKRTGEKVFLECVQDMDHENMFWYRQDPGLGLRLIYFSYDVKMKEKGDIPEGYSVSREKKERFSLILESASTNQTSMYLCASSPGGIGTDTQYFGPGTRLTVL.

The chain links TRBV6-5 to TRBJ2-7; D is possibly TRBD2 (6 bases). Trimming stripped 9 bases from V and 2 bases from J, with 11 bases between. The germline V gene has CDR1 MNHEY and CDR2 SVGAGI. The CDR3 loop spans 12 amino acids. CDR3 nucleotide sequence: TGTGCCAGTCAGACGGGAGCCTACGAGCAGTACTTC. It is translated as CASQTGAYEQYF.

The sample holds one count of this clone. This rearrangement joins TRBV27 to TRBJ1-5; D remains ambiguous. V was trimmed by 4 bases and J by 1 base, leaving 8 bases between them. Germline V gives CDR1 MNHEY, CDR2 SMNVEV (reference sequence). The CDR3 sequence is 14 residues long. In nucleotides, the CDR3 is TGTGCCAGCAGTTCTTCCGGGAGCAATCAGCCCCAGCATTTT. Its translation: CASSSSGSNQPQHF.

The rearrangement joins TRBV7-2 to TRBJ1-3, with TRBD1 matching over 7 bases. The V segment lost 5 bases and the J segment 2 bases; nucleotides outside the gene matches: 6. This CDR3 comprises 15 residues. The V gene's germline CDR1 is SGHTA and CDR2 FQGNSA. CDR3 nucleotide sequence: TGTGCCAGCAGCCCAGGGGGGCGGGCTGGAAACACCATATATTTT. Its protein is CASSPGGRAGNTIYF.

V gene TRBV19 combines with J gene TRBJ1-5, with D possibly being TRBD1 (6 bases). This CDR3 contains 15 residues. V was shortened by 4 bases and J by 5 bases, with 15 bases between the two germline ends. Germline V gene lookup returns CDR1 LNHDA and CDR2 SQIVND (reference sequence). The CDR3 here is CASSKIDRTDQPQHF. The DNA of the CDR3 is TGTGCCAGTAGTAAAATCGACAGGACCGATCAGCCCCAGCATTTT.

The chain uses TRBV11-1 and TRBJ1-1; D is uncertain. Germline V gene sequence: CDR1 SGHAT, CDR2 FQDESV (reference sequence). Trimming stripped 5 bases from V and 1 base from J, with 8 bases between. This CDR3 spans 13 amino acids. Written as DNA, the CDR3 is TGTGCCAGCAGCCCAAGAGGGAACACTGAAGCTTTCTTT. Encoded protein: CASSPRGNTEAFF.

This chain joins TRBV7-8 and TRBJ1-5, with D maybe TRBD1 (6 bases). V lost 5 bases and J 4 bases, leaving 9 bases between the germline ends. The CDR3 loop spans 13 amino acids. Germline loops: CDR1 SGHVS, CDR2 FQNEAQ. CDR3 sequence reads: CASSPDRNQPQHF. The CDR3 DNA sequence: TGTGCCAGCAGCCCCGACAGGAATCAGCCCCAGCATTTT.

The rearrangement uses TRBV19 and TRBJ2-1, with TRBD1 matching over 9 bases. V was pared by 7 bases and J by 9 bases, with 7 bases of the junction left unmatched. Per germline, CDR1 LNHDA and CDR2 SQIVND (reference sequence). This CDR3 has 13 residues. The CDR3 reads CASTGDRVGEQFF. The CDR3 DNA follows: TGTGCCAGTACTGGGGACAGGGTGGGTGAGCAGTTCTTC.

This sequence joins TRBV6-5 and TRBJ1-2; 8 bases align to TRBD1. Germline CDR1 and CDR2: MNHEY and SVGAGI. The CDR3 contains 14 residues. V was pared by 6 bases and J by 2 bases, with 5 bases of the junction left unmatched. The CDR3 here is CASSRDRLNYGYTF. In DNA form, the CDR3 reads TGTGCCAGCAGCCGGGACAGGCTCAACTATGGCTACACCTTC.

V usage is TRBV6-5 and J usage is TRBJ2-7; the match to TRBD1 covers 7 bases. This CDR3 is built from 16 residues. The V gene end was trimmed by 2 bases and the J gene end by 7 bases; junction bases not matched to a gene: 14. Germline V gives CDR1 MNHEY, CDR2 SVGAGI. Here the CDR3 DNA reads TGTGCCAGCAGTTACCCGAAGGAGACAGGGACAAGAGAGCAGTACTTC. Translating gives CASSYPKETGTREQYF.

V and J are TRBV19 and TRBJ1-5, with 9 bases that match TRBD1. The CDR3 has 14 residues. Germline V CDR1 and CDR2: LNHDA, SQIVND (reference sequence). J was trimmed by 7 bases and V by 5 bases; bases with no gene match: 6. The chain's CDR3 is CASSLGTGFQPQHF. CDR3 DNA: TGTGCCAGTAGTCTTGGGACAGGGTTCCAGCCCCAGCATTTT.

The chain uses TRBV7-9 and TRBJ2-1; 9 nucleotides agree with TRBD2. The CDR3 is 13 residues long. After removal of 5 bases from V and 15 bases from J, the junction contained 11 bases not matched to a gene. Germline V CDR1 and CDR2: SEHNR, FQNEAQ (reference sequence). The CDR3: CASSASGGRAVFF. For the CDR3, the DNA is TGTGCCAGCAGCGCTAGTGGCGGGAGGGCCGTGTTCTTC.